These T cell receptor beta chains were read from a single sample in a study of regulatory T cells in long-lasting Graves disease. TCRdb reprocessed the multiplex PCR reads with MiXCR, giving one entry per CDR3 protein. The sample records 520,000 or so distinct CDR3 sequences, 12% being singletons. The same specimen was also included in a second study, on T cells in Graves' hyperthyroidism and ophthalmopathy.

The sequencing here drew on peripheral blood mononuclear cells (PBMCs), taken at new diagnosis, from a patient treated with antithyroid drugs. Source of these receptors: a woman in her 30s with Graves disease. Each CDR3 is given with its conserved first and last residue. D genes are given only for firm matches. Size is omitted from some rows. Given values are once, few, many or a class for expanded clones.

v_call	d_call	clone_size	j_call	cdr3_aa	cdr3_nt
TRBV9	NA	many	TRBJ2-7	CASSVAGAGLVDEQYF	TGTGCCAGCAGCGTAGCGGGTGCAGGGTTGGTCGACGAGCAGTACTTC
TRBV7-9	TRBD2	once	TRBJ2-2	CASSWNLAGANTGELFF	TGTGCCAGCAGCTGGAATCTAGCGGGAGCGAACACCGGGGAGCTGTTTTTT
TRBV20-1	TRBD2	many	TRBJ2-3	CSASLAGTDTQYF	TGCAGTGCTAGTCTAGCGGGAACAGATACGCAGTATTTT
TRBV7-3	TRBD1	few	TRBJ1-1	CASSLSEIGTDTDEAFF	TGTGCCAGCAGCTTATCAGAAATCGGGACAGATACAGATGAAGCTTTCTTT
TRBV3-1	NA	few	TRBJ1-1	CASSQERALTEGYLNTEAFF	TGTGCCAGCAGCCAAGAGAGGGCTTTGACAGAGGGATACTTGAACACTGAAGCTTTCTTT
TRBV2	NA	many	TRBJ2-7	CASSESRHRAHEQYF	TGTGCCAGCAGTGAAAGTCGTCACAGGGCCCACGAGCAGTACTTC
TRBV30	NA	many	TRBJ1-2	CAWKQHYGYTF	TGTGCCTGGAAACAGCACTATGGCTACACCTTC
TRBV10-3	NA	many	TRBJ2-6	CAIRGGTGANVLTF	TGTGCCATCAGGGGGGGAACTGGGGCCAACGTCCTGACTTTC
TRBV20-1	NA	many	TRBJ2-7	CSARVPTSIGEQYF	TGCAGTGCTAGAGTCCCTACTAGCATCGGCGAGCAGTACTTC
TRBV29-1	TRBD1	NA	TRBJ1-1	CSVVRDRGYTEAFF	TGCAGCGTTGTCCGGGACAGGGGTTACACTGAAGCTTTCTTT
TRBV29-1	TRBD2	once	TRBJ2-3	CSVGGLAGGPPPDTQYF	TGCAGCGTTGGGGGACTAGCGGGAGGGCCCCCGCCAGATACGCAGTATTTT
TRBV28	TRBD2	NA	TRBJ2-5	CASSWGVGLAGVGQETQYF	TGTGCCAGCAGCTGGGGTGTGGGACTAGCGGGAGTGGGACAAGAGACCCAGTACTTC
TRBV19	TRBD2	many	TRBJ2-7	CASSETSGSSYEQYF	TGTGCCAGTAGTGAGACTAGCGGTTCGTCCTACGAGCAGTACTTC
TRBV11-2	NA	many	TRBJ1-1	CASSLWGTEAFF	TGTGCCAGCAGTTTATGGGGGACTGAAGCTTTCTTT
TRBV5-1	NA	many	TRBJ1-1	CASSRSGTQLRMTEAFF	TGCGCCAGCAGCCGCTCCGGGACACAACTAAGGATGACTGAAGCTTTCTTT
TRBV15	NA	few	TRBJ2-4	CATSKSGVAKNIQYF	TGTGCCACCAGCAAATCAGGGGTGGCCAAAAACATTCAGTACTTC
TRBV18	NA	many	TRBJ2-5	CASSPGAEETQYF	TGTGCCAGCAGTCCTGGAGCGGAAGAGACCCAGTACTTC
TRBV25-1	NA	NA	TRBJ2-2	CASNQADTGELFF	TGTGCCAGCAATCAGGCGGACACCGGGGAGCTGTTTTTT
TRBV7-9	TRBD1	few	TRBJ2-1	CASSRLGGVRRDRDYNEQFF	TGTGCCAGCAGCCGACTGGGAGGGGTTCGCCGGGACAGGGATTACAATGAGCAGTTCTTC
TRBV13	NA	many	TRBJ2-3	CASSLRGDFNTDTQYF	TGTGCCAGCAGCTTAAGGGGGGATTTTAACACAGATACGCAGTATTTT
TRBV11-1	TRBD1	NA	TRBJ2-2	CAGSPQGLLNGELFF	TGTGCCGGCAGCCCACAGGGGCTCCTAAACGGGGAGCTGTTTTTT
TRBV6-2/TRBV6-3	NA	many	TRBJ1-1	CASSLTWTEKAFF	TGTGCCAGCAGTCTCACCTGGACAGAGAAAGCTTTCTTT
TRBV12-3/TRBV12-4	TRBD1	many	TRBJ2-3	CASSFRTGGTDTQYF	TGTGCCAGCAGTTTCCGGACAGGGGGCACAGATACGCAGTATTTT
TRBV12-3/TRBV12-4	TRBD2	many	TRBJ2-3	CASSPGGRITDTQYF	TGTGCCAGCAGTCCGGGCGGGAGAATCACAGATACGCAGTATTTT
TRBV6-1	NA	NA	TRBJ2-1	CASRKGPAGRADEQFF	TGTGCCAGCAGGAAGGGTCCGGCGGGAAGAGCCGATGAGCAGTTCTTC
TRBV28	NA	few	TRBJ1-5	CASSLWLQDNQPQHF	TGTGCCAGCAGTTTATGGTTACAGGATAATCAGCCCCAGCATTTT
TRBV10-3	TRBD1	many	TRBJ1-5	CAIADREDQPQHF	TGTGCCATTGCGGACAGGGAGGATCAGCCCCAGCATTTT
TRBV19	TRBD1	many	TRBJ2-7	CASSIPTLQGRNEQYF	TGTGCCAGTAGTATCCCTACTTTACAGGGGCGGAACGAGCAGTACTTC
TRBV2	NA	many	TRBJ1-1	CASSGEYTEAFF	TGTGCCAGCAGTGGGGAGTACACTGAAGCTTTCTTT
TRBV29-1	NA	many	TRBJ2-1	CSVQGNEQFF	TGCAGCGTTCAGGGCAATGAGCAGTTCTTC
TRBV7-9	TRBD2	many	TRBJ2-1	CASSALAGGSYNEQFF	TGTGCCAGCAGCGCCCTAGCGGGAGGATCCTACAATGAGCAGTTCTTC
TRBV5-6	NA	NA	TRBJ2-1	CANSSEPGLSYNEQFF	TGTGCCAACAGCTCGGAACCGGGACTCTCCTACAATGAGCAGTTCTTC
TRBV10-3	NA	many	TRBJ1-5	CAITGTLEEPQHF	TGTGCCATCACCGGGACATTGGAGGAGCCCCAGCATTTT
TRBV5-1	TRBD1	many	TRBJ1-1	CASSLRQGAGTEAFF	TGCGCCAGCAGCTTACGACAGGGGGCTGGCACTGAAGCTTTCTTT
TRBV19	NA	NA	TRBJ1-4	CASSLTDSPNEKLFF	TGTGCCAGTAGTTTGACGGACAGCCCTAATGAAAAACTGTTTTTT
TRBV30	NA	many	TRBJ1-5	CAWSEESNQPQHF	TGTGCCTGGAGTGAAGAGAGCAATCAGCCCCAGCATTTT
TRBV20-1	TRBD1	many	TRBJ2-2	CSARDRDRGDTGELFF	TGCAGTGCTAGAGATAGGGACAGGGGCGACACCGGGGAGCTGTTTTTT
TRBV20-1	NA	many	TRBJ2-7	CSARDPLVSYEQYF	TGCAGTGCTAGAGATCCCCTAGTCTCCTACGAGCAGTACTTC
TRBV7-6	NA	few	TRBJ2-7	CASSPGVGGTRSYEQYF	TGTGCCAGCAGCCCTGGGGTAGGCGGGACACGCTCCTACGAGCAGTACTTC
TRBV11-2	TRBD1	many	TRBJ2-5	CASSLGGTDYQETQYF	TGTGCCAGCAGCTTAGGTGGGACAGACTACCAAGAGACCCAGTACTTC
TRBV20-1	NA	once	TRBJ1-4	CSARDPGGAGEKLFF	TGCAGTGCTAGAGACCCTGGGGGGGCGGGTGAAAAACTGTTTTTT
TRBV5-1	TRBD1	few	TRBJ2-7	CASSPRDRAPYEQYF	TGCGCCAGCAGCCCCCGGGACAGGGCCCCCTACGAGCAGTACTTC
TRBV12-3/TRBV12-4	NA	many	TRBJ2-7	CAKGADVLAGGPYEQYF	TGTGCCAAAGGCGCTGATGTTCTAGCTGGGGGCCCCTACGAGCAGTACTTC
TRBV19	NA	NA	TRBJ1-1	CASLLGTGHSSEAFF	TGTGCCAGTCTCTTGGGTACCGGACATTCCTCTGAAGCTTTCTTT
TRBV29-1	NA	few	TRBJ1-1	CSAQRSVGGDSEAFF	TGCAGCGCACAACGCAGCGTTGGGGGGGACTCTGAAGCTTTCTTT
TRBV6-1	NA	NA	TRBJ1-5	CASVEGQGYSNQPQHF	TGTGCCAGCGTTGAGGGGCAGGGGTATAGCAATCAGCCCCAGCATTTT
TRBV6-1	NA	few	TRBJ2-5	CASSSDLIAVRAQYF	TGTGCCAGCAGCTCAGACTTAATAGCGGTCCGGGCCCAGTACTTC
TRBV11-2	TRBD1	many	TRBJ2-7	CASSPLRHRGRVEQYF	TGTGCCAGCAGCCCACTTCGCCACAGGGGGCGGGTCGAGCAGTACTTC
TRBV27	TRBD2	NA	TRBJ2-1	CASSLSPSGNDNEQFF	TGTGCCAGCAGTTTATCCCCTAGCGGGAATGACAATGAGCAGTTCTTC
TRBV30	NA	many	TRBJ1-1	CAWTWGAPPEAFF	TGTGCCTGGACCTGGGGGGCACCCCCTGAAGCTTTCTTT
TRBV30	NA	few	TRBJ2-7	CAWGRTYEQYF	TGTGCCTGGGGCAGGACCTACGAGCAGTACTTC
TRBV11-2	TRBD2	NA	TRBJ2-2	CASIGGVSGVTGELFF	TGTGCCAGCATCGGGGGGGTTAGCGGGGTCACCGGGGAGCTGTTTTTT
TRBV19	TRBD2	few	TRBJ2-5	CASTSGSIETQYF	TGTGCCAGCACTAGCGGGAGTATCGAGACCCAGTACTTC
TRBV5-6	NA	NA	TRBJ1-2	CASSLGAGWDLDGYTF	TGTGCCAGCAGCTTAGGGGCAGGTTGGGATCTAGATGGCTACACCTTC
TRBV28	NA	few	TRBJ1-5	CASSLLRLYQPQHF	TGTGCCAGCAGTTTATTGAGGCTATACCAGCCCCAGCATTTT
TRBV28	TRBD1	many	TRBJ1-2	CASSPNTGTGYYTF	TGTGCCAGCAGTCCCAACACCGGGACAGGGTACTACACCTTC
TRBV20-1	NA	few	TRBJ1-3	CSARDLAVGGNTIYF	TGCAGTGCTAGAGATTTGGCAGTGGGTGGAAACACCATATATTTT
TRBV18	TRBD2	NA	TRBJ2-3	CASSPTTGTAGGTQYF	TGTGCCAGCTCACCGACTACCGGGACAGCGGGGGGTACGCAGTATTTT